This TCR beta chain was sequenced for a study of blood T cell repertoires in COVID-19 (dated by TCRdb to 2018 to 2020). In the study overall: Samples covering the acute and convalescent phases of COVID-19 were provided by collaborators in the United States, Italy and Spain. The material from the prospective study consisted of cDNA or gDNA derived from T cells, B-cell-depleted T cells, or PBMCs. Deeply sampled blood TCRbeta repertoires from subjects exposed to, actively infected with, or recovered from COVID-19 were included in the dataset. A freely available public database, intended as a resource for researchers studying the immune response to SARS-CoV-2, is where the repertoires were released. The samples were drawn from the first 160 participants of the ongoing ImmuneRACE study and from 1,254 subjects provided by 6 global collaborators. The sample metadata nearly always contained a de-identified subject ID, COVID-19 status, age in years and sex. Where HLA class I and class II types were available, the types were taken from metadata supplied by the sample provider, not from assay-based typing.

TCRbeta CDR3 regions were amplified from genomic DNA using the immunoSEQ Assay, a bias-controlled multiplex PCR. As for the authors' bioinformatics: Within the assay, amplification of reference gene primers was used to estimate how many nucleated cells each sample contained. Sequence reads were collapsed and filtered to measure the absolute abundance of every unique TCRbeta CDR3 rearrangement. For each sample, productive Simpson clonality was calculated as the square root of Simpson's diversity index across productive rearrangements. Entries here come from immuneACCESS through TCRdb and include only in-frame sequences with V and J called. Some clones fail to appear in such tables; in the studies checked, an unresolved V gene covers under half of the shortfall, and the cause of the remainder is unknown. V and J calls and clone size are those listed in that table; D and trimming were worked out from the DNA. The sample includes approximately 150,000 clones, with 88% observed a single time. The ten biggest clones cover 1.5% to 2% of the sample.

Concerning this clone itself: Its recognized antigen is unknown. Qualities for individual bases were not recorded, and no much larger clone is one base off.

Looking up the germline V gene yields CDR1 MDHEN and CDR2 SYDVKM. The junction shows trimming of 4 bases on V and 2 bases on J, and the gene matches do not reach 3 bases of it. The CDR3 holds 14 amino acids from the cysteine to the phenylalanine. Left in the record is the CDR3 DNA by itself, 42 bases read in frame from the first base. Broader findings and caveats from the paper: How much clinical and demographic metadata was included differed by source and by participant, and the metadata was provided uncurated.

Collaborating institutions collected whole blood in K2EDTA tubes following their own protocols. Collaborator samples were shipped for TCRbeta analysis as frozen whole blood, isolated PBMCs, or DNA extracted from either sample type. This receptor was taken from a man between 65 and 80 years old with acute or convalescent COVID-19. The sequence is built from TRBV28 and TRBJ1-1; 8 of the junction bases match TRBD1. Sequenced material: peripheral blood. The DNA is TGTGCCAGCAGTTCCGACAGGGGTAACACTGAAGCTTTCTTT. Translated, it reads CASSSDRGNTEAFF.